A single sample is the source of the 26 T cell receptor beta chains below, sequenced in a study of cytotoxic CD8 clonotypes in ibrutinib-treated CLL. Assay: immunoSEQ multiplex PCR; the TCRdb copy retains only in-frame clones and omits some. The profile shows more than 200,000 clones, roughly 70% of them singletons. This material consisted of PBMCs, taken after 24 months of ibrutinib treatment. The receptors derive from a human donor with chronic lymphocytic leukemia.

In its sample, this clone was seen a few times. The chain carries TRBV9 and TRBJ2-7; D is perhaps TRBD2 (6 bases). Germline V CDR1 and CDR2: SGDLS, YYNGEE. The CDR3 is made up of 14 amino acids. V was pared by 2 bases and J by 4 bases, with 13 bases between. Here the CDR3 reads CASSVSGGTYEQYF. CDR3 DNA sequence: TGTGCCAGCAGCGTTAGCGGAGGGACTTACGAGCAGTACTTC.

A single count supports this clone. CDR3 in amino acids: CPDRGFTIYGYTF. CDR3 in DNA: TGCCCAGACCGAGGGTTTACAATCTATGGCTACACCTTC. J is TRBJ1-2 and V is TRBV5-1; D not certain. The CDR3 has 13 residues. Germline CDR1 and CDR2: SGHRS and YFSETQ.

This sequence joins TRBV27 and TRBJ2-1; D possibly corresponds to TRBD1 (5 bases). Trimming took off 3 bases at V and 5 bases at J, with 8 bases between the two ends. The CDR3 contains 13 residues. Germline V lookup: CDR1 MNHEY, CDR2 SMNVEV (reference sequence). CDR3 sequence: CASSFPGNNEQFF. As DNA, the CDR3 is TGTGCCAGCAGTTTCCCAGGGAACAATGAGCAGTTCTTC.

This clone was seen a handful of times. The chain uses TRBV6-4 and TRBJ2-1; TRBD1 might be the D (6 bases). This CDR3 is 14 amino acids long. Germline values: CDR1 MRHNA, CDR2 SNTAGT. Trimming removed 6 bases from V and 8 bases from J, with 17 bases in between. This CDR3 is CASSRQVGGDEQFF. Written as DNA, the CDR3 is TGTGCCAGCAGCCGACAGGTCGGCGGTGATGAGCAGTTCTTC.

The chain uses TRBV5-1 and TRBJ2-7; the D gene could be TRBD1 or TRBD2 (5 bases each). This CDR3 has 14 amino acids. Germline V gene lookup returns CDR1 SGHRS and CDR2 YFSETQ. The V and J ends lost 0 bases and 7 bases respectively, with 14 bases between them. The CDR3 DNA reads TGCGCCAGCAGCTTGGGTTCCGGGACGGGGGAGCAGTACTTC. Translating gives CASSLGSGTGEQYF.

Only a few counts were recorded for this clone. J is TRBJ2-1 and V is TRBV12-5; TRBD1 is a possible D gene (5 bases). Trimming shortened V by 2 bases and J by 7 bases, and 12 bases separated the two germline ends. This CDR3 is 14 amino acids long. Germline CDR1 LGHNT, CDR2 FRNRAP. CDR3 DNA sequence: TGTGCTAGTGGTTTGACCCCAGGGAAAAATGAGCAGTTCTTC. Protein sequence: CASGLTPGKNEQFF.

V and J are TRBV29-1 and TRBJ1-1; D gene unclear. CDR1 and CDR2 from the germline V gene are SQVTM and ANQGSEA. V dropped 0 bases and J dropped 6 bases, with 11 bases sitting between them. The CDR3 spans 13 residues. CDR3: CSVEDLLYSEAFF. In DNA, the CDR3 is TGCAGCGTTGAAGATCTCCTATACTCTGAAGCTTTCTTT.

The gene calls are TRBV28 and TRBJ2-3; 10 nucleotides agree with TRBD1. Germline-derived CDR1 and CDR2 are MDHEN and SYDVKM. Germline trimming cut 5 bases from V and 0 bases from J; bases unmatched to any gene: 2. CDR3 length: 15 amino acids. The CDR3 DNA sequence: TGTGCCAGCAGTGGGGACAGGGGTAGCACAGATACGCAGTATTTT. Residues: CASSGDRGSTDTQYF.

The chain is built from TRBV30 and TRBJ1-5; TRBD1 agrees at 11 bases. J lost 3 bases, V lost 3 bases, and 10 bases had no gene match. The CDR3 spans 17 residues. The germline gives CDR1 GTSNPN, CDR2 SVGIG (reference sequence). The CDR3 coding sequence is TGTGCCTGGAGCCAAGGGACAGGGGGTTGGTACAATCAGCCCCAGCATTTT. Its translation is CAWSQGTGGWYNQPQHF.

This clone was picked up a small number of times. The rearrangement joins TRBV2 to TRBJ1-1, with no clear D. Germline CDR1 is SNHLY and CDR2 is FYNNEI. The CDR3 loop spans 11 amino acids. Trimming removed 7 bases from V and 0 bases from J, with 3 bases in between. CDR3 region: CASMLNTEAFF. DNA for the CDR3: TGTGCCAGCATGTTGAACACTGAAGCTTTCTTT. The full variable domain, in which reference TRBV2 and TRBJ1-1 provide the parts outside the CDR3, is EPEVTQTPSHQVTQMGQEVILRCVPISNHLYFYWYRQILGQKVEFLVSFYNNEISEKSEIFDDQFSVERPDGSNFTLKIRSTKLEDSAMYFCASMLNTEAFFGQGTRLTVV.

The V gene is TRBV28, the J gene TRBJ2-7, with no clear D. Per the germline V gene, CDR1 is MDHEN and CDR2 is SYDVKM. Trimming removed 8 bases at V and 0 bases at J, with 5 bases between. This CDR3 is 11 amino acids long. In DNA, the CDR3 is TGTGCCAGCCGCGACTCCTACGAGCAGTACTTC. As protein: CASRDSYEQYF.

The rearrangement joins TRBV6-5 to TRBJ1-1; possible D gene TRBD1, 5 bases. Trimming took off 0 bases at V and 0 bases at J, with 8 bases between the two ends. The CDR3 consists of 15 residues. Germline CDR1 and CDR2: MNHEY and SVGAGI. The CDR3 sequence: CASSYSRGVNTEAFF. The CDR3 region has the DNA TGTGCCAGCAGTTACTCTCGGGGGGTGAACACTGAAGCTTTCTTT.

The chain joins TRBV2 to TRBJ2-7; tentatively, D is TRBD2 (5 bases). The CDR3 has 13 amino acids. V was cut by 7 bases and J by 2 bases, with 12 bases left in between. From germline, CDR1 is SNHLY and CDR2 FYNNEI. Here the CDR3 reads CASMLAPTYEQYF. The CDR3 coding sequence is TGTGCCAGCATGCTAGCCCCAACCTACGAGCAGTACTTC.

V usage is TRBV7-6 and J usage is TRBJ2-1; D ambiguous. This CDR3 contains 15 residues. Looked up from germline, CDR1 is SGHVS and CDR2 is FNYEAQ. The V end was cut by 1 base, the J end by 7 bases, with 14 bases between. The CDR3, as DNA: TGTGCCAGCAGCTTAGTTTCTTCCTTCGGGAATGAGCAGTTCTTC. This translates into CASSLVSSFGNEQFF. The full variable domain, in which reference TRBV7-6 and TRBJ2-1 provide the parts outside the CDR3, is GAGVSQSPRYKVTKRGQDVALRCDPISGHVSLYWYRQALGQGPEFLTYFNYEAQQDKSGLPNDRFSAERPEGSISTLTIQRTEQRDSAMYRCASSLVSSFGNEQFFGPGTRLTVL.

The rearrangement joins TRBV21-1 to TRBJ2-7; the DNA was not compared with TRBD1, the D call given in the table. TRBV21-1 is classified as a pseudogene. The CDR3 covers 18 residues. CDR3 in DNA: TGTGCCAGCAGCAAATTGTACAGGCGATGGCAGTCCTCCTACGAGCAGTACTTC. This translates into CASSKLYRRWQSSYEQYF.

The rearrangement uses TRBV4-1 and TRBJ2-1; D not certain. Trimming removed 0 bases from V and 5 bases from J, with 5 bases in between. CDR1 is MGHRA and CDR2 is YSYEKL in the germline V gene. This CDR3 is 13 amino acids long. The CDR3 loop reads CASSQEPDNEQFF. The CDR3 coding sequence is TGCGCCAGCAGCCAAGAACCGGACAATGAGCAGTTCTTC.

This sequence joins TRBV10-2 and TRBJ1-1, with D possibly being TRBD1 (5 bases). The CDR3 loop spans 14 amino acids. Germline V CDR1 and CDR2: WSHSY, SAAADI. The V gene lost 2 bases and the J gene lost 1 base, with 8 bases spanning the gap. CDR3 region: CASSEQGANTEAFF. CDR3 sequence (DNA): TGCGCCAGCAGTGAGCAGGGTGCGAACACTGAAGCTTTCTTT.

This chain joins TRBV10-3 and TRBJ1-6, with 8 bases aligning to TRBD1. The CDR3 sequence is 14 residues long. In germline, CDR1 is ENHRY, CDR2 SYGVKD. V dropped 2 bases and J dropped 10; count of bases not matched to a gene: 4. The chain's CDR3 is CAISEDRGRSPLHF. The CDR3, as DNA: TGTGCCATCAGTGAGGACAGGGGTAGGTCACCCCTCCACTTT.

This chain joins TRBV7-6 and TRBJ2-7; 8 nucleotides match TRBD1. Germline lookup yields CDR1 SGHVS and CDR2 FNYEAQ. The CDR3 has 15 residues. V shed 5 bases and J 2 bases; nucleotides not matched to a gene: 8. The CDR3 region has the DNA TGTGCCAGCAGCCCCGGACAGGGCCTAACCTACGAGCAGTACTTC. Amino acids: CASSPGQGLTYEQYF. Full variable domain (missing parts from reference TRBV7-6 and TRBJ2-7): GAGVSQSPRYKVTKRGQDVALRCDPISGHVSLYWYRQALGQGPEFLTYFNYEAQQDKSGLPNDRFSAERPEGSISTLTIQRTEQRDSAMYRCASSPGQGLTYEQYFGPGTRLTVT.

The chain couples TRBV28 to TRBJ2-5; D gene unclear. Germline V gene sequence: CDR1 MDHEN, CDR2 SYDVKM. V gave up 2 bases and J gave up 1 base, with 5 bases separating them. The CDR3 totals 13 residues. CDR3: CASSLPGQETQYF. CDR3 DNA: TGTGCCAGCAGTTTACCGGGCCAAGAGACCCAGTACTTC.

The chain carries TRBV5-1 and TRBJ1-4; 8 nucleotides match TRBD1. The germline V gene encodes CDR1 SGHRS and CDR2 YFSETQ. The V segment lost 1 base and the J segment 4 bases; nucleotides outside the gene matches: 3. The CDR3 sequence is 15 residues long. In DNA form, the CDR3 reads TGCGCCAGCAGCTTGCAGACAGGGGATAATGAAAAACTGTTTTTT. It is translated as CASSLQTGDNEKLFF. Full variable domain (missing parts from reference TRBV5-1 and TRBJ1-4): KAGVTQTPRYLIKTRGQQVTLSCSPISGHRSVSWYQQTPGQGLQFLFEYFSETQRNKGNFPGRFSGRQFSNSRSEMNVSTLELGDSALYLCASSLQTGDNEKLFFGSGTQLSVL.

The rearrangement links TRBV9 to TRBJ2-1, with 14 bases identical to TRBD2. Germline CDR1 reads SGDLS; CDR2 reads YYNGEE. J lost 8 bases, V lost 3 bases, and 7 bases had no gene match. This CDR3 comprises 16 residues. The CDR3 DNA follows: TGTGCCAGCAGCGGGGGGACTAGCGGGAGTTCCGATGAGCAGTTCTTC. This translates into CASSGGTSGSSDEQFF.

The chain recombines TRBV4-2 with TRBJ2-7; D is possibly TRBD2 (6 bases). CDR1 LGHNA and CDR2 YNFKEQ come from the germline V gene. V was trimmed by 1 base and J by 1 base, leaving 14 bases between them. This CDR3 comprises 16 residues. CDR3 residues: CASSQVEGSNSYEQYF. The CDR3 nucleotides are TGTGCCAGCAGCCAAGTGGAGGGTAGTAATTCCTACGAGCAGTACTTC.

This clone was counted between two and nine times. The chain links TRBV27 to TRBJ2-1, with D possibly TRBD1 on 5 matching bases. The germline V and J ends were trimmed by 5 bases and 14 bases, with 19 bases remaining between them. Germline V gene lookup returns CDR1 MNHEY and CDR2 SMNVEV (reference sequence). The CDR3 loop spans 13 amino acids. In DNA, the CDR3 is TGTGCCAGCAGTCCCACACAGGCCCATTTTGAGTTCTTC. Translating gives CASSPTQAHFEFF.

This sequence joins TRBV27 and TRBJ2-1; 9 bases fit TRBD1. V was clipped by 2 bases and J by 9 bases; unmatched bases: 8. This CDR3 has 15 amino acids. Germline V CDR1 and CDR2: MNHEY, SMNVEV (reference sequence). CDR3 DNA: TGTGCCAGCAGTTTACGGGGGACAGGGTGGGGTGAGCAGTTCTTC. Protein: CASSLRGTGWGEQFF.

The chain links TRBV2 to TRBJ2-5, with 7 bases fitting TRBD2. V shed 5 bases and J 4 bases; nucleotides not matched to a gene: 7. The CDR3 is made up of 14 amino acids. CDR1 is SNHLY, CDR2 FYNNEI, per germline. The CDR3 region is CASSPTGGGETQYF. CDR3 DNA sequence: TGTGCCAGCAGTCCGACTGGCGGGGGAGAGACCCAGTACTTC.